This entry lists 10 T cell receptor beta chains sequenced from one sample in a study of blood T cell repertoires in COVID-19. Some clones are missing from TCRdb's copy, which holds only in-frame ones; the method was immunoSEQ multiplex PCR. The repertoire holds more than 200,000 clones, with around 84% as singletons. The sample taken for sequencing was peripheral blood. The receptors derive from a man aged 50-60 years with COVID-19, enrolled during active disease.

CDR3 DNA sequence: TGTGCCAGCAGAGGCCAGGGGGACGAGGCCACAGATACGCAGTATTTT. Its translation is CASRGQGDEATDTQYF. V and J are TRBV2 and TRBJ2-3; TRBD1 aligns across 7 bases. The V gene's germline CDR1 is SNHLY and CDR2 FYNNEI. Losses at the gene ends were 6 bases for V and 2 bases for J; bases not matched to a gene: 11. This CDR3 has 16 residues.

In this sample, this clone turned up a few times. The V and J genes are TRBV27 and TRBJ1-2; 7 bases align to TRBD1. The CDR3 contains 17 residues. CDR1 and CDR2 from the germline V gene are MNHEY and SMNVEV (reference sequence). V was clipped by 5 bases and J by 3 bases; unmatched bases: 15. The CDR3 region is CASSRDSTPGPYYGYTF. The CDR3 DNA reads TGTGCCAGCAGTCGGGACAGCACTCCCGGGCCCTACTATGGCTACACCTTC.

This clone was seen a single time. The chain employs TRBV6-5 and TRBJ2-1, with TRBD1 identical over 7 bases. The germline gives CDR1 MNHEY, CDR2 SVGAGI. This CDR3 region has 15 residues. V gave up 5 bases and J gave up 0 bases; unmatched junction bases: 4. CDR3 sequence reads: CASSPTGSSYNEQFF. In DNA form, the CDR3 reads TGTGCCAGCAGTCCGACAGGGAGCTCCTACAATGAGCAGTTCTTC.

This chain uses TRBV6-1 with TRBJ2-3; 8 bases match TRBD1. CDR1 MNHNS and CDR2 SASEGT come from the germline V gene. The CDR3 has 15 residues. The V segment lost 3 bases and the J segment 4 bases; nucleotides outside the gene matches: 6. CDR3 nucleotide sequence: TGTGCCAGCAGTGAGGAGACAGGGGAGCCAGATACGCAGTATTTT. It is translated as CASSEETGEPDTQYF.

V usage is TRBV7-9 and J usage is TRBJ1-6; no reliable D call. This CDR3 region has 13 residues. Germline CDR1 reads SEHNR; CDR2 reads FQNEAQ (reference sequence). Trimming stripped 4 bases from V and 10 bases from J, with 11 bases between. This CDR3 reads CASSSAAGSPLHF. As DNA, the CDR3 is TGTGCCAGCAGCTCCGCGGCTGGGTCACCCCTCCACTTT.

This sequence joins TRBV2 and TRBJ2-3; the D gene is possibly TRBD2 (6 bases). The V gene lost 7 bases and the J gene lost 2 bases, with 13 bases spanning the gap. The CDR3 has 14 amino acids. Germline V gene sequence: CDR1 SNHLY, CDR2 FYNNEI. As DNA, the CDR3 is TGTGCCAGCACCGGGGGTCAAAACACAGATACGCAGTATTTT. Its protein product is CASTGGQNTDTQYF.

This clone showed up just a few times. The chain combines TRBV19 with TRBJ1-1; D may be TRBD1 (6 bases). Between the trimmed V and J ends, which lost 6 bases and 1 base, there was a span of 12 bases. Germline assignment: CDR1 LNHDA and CDR2 SQIVND (reference sequence). This CDR3 is 14 amino acids long. The CDR3 coding sequence is TGTGCCAGTAGCCCAGGGGCTGGGAACACTGAAGCTTTCTTT. This translates into CASSPGAGNTEAFF.

The chain links TRBV5-1 to TRBJ2-7, with 11 bases fitting TRBD1. J was trimmed by 3 bases and V by 2 bases; bases with no gene match: 1. Germline lookup yields CDR1 SGHRS and CDR2 YFSETQ. The CDR3 length is 14 residues. The DNA of the CDR3 is TGCGCCAGCAGCTTCGGGACAGGGGGCTACGAGCAGTACTTC. Its protein is CASSFGTGGYEQYF. Full variable domain (rest looked up from reference TRBV5-1 and TRBJ2-7): KAGVTQTPRYLIKTRGQQVTLSCSPISGHRSVSWYQQTPGQGLQFLFEYFSETQRNKGNFPGRFSGRQFSNSRSEMNVSTLELGDSALYLCASSFGTGGYEQYFGPGTRLTVT.

J is TRBJ2-3 and V is TRBV27, with D possibly matching TRBD1 (6 bases). Germline CDR1 is MNHEY and CDR2 is SMNVEV (reference sequence). The CDR3 covers 15 residues. V was shortened by 3 bases and J by 2 bases, with 12 bases between the two germline ends. CDR3 amino acids: CASSFPGQYTDTQYF. The CDR3 DNA sequence: TGTGCCAGCAGTTTCCCCGGACAGTACACAGATACGCAGTATTTT.

This chain links TRBV19 with TRBJ2-1; TRBD2 matches 7 bases. CDR3 length: 15 amino acids. V lost 5 bases, J lost 0 bases, and 4 bases stayed unmatched. Germline V gives CDR1 LNHDA, CDR2 SQIVND (reference sequence). This chain's CDR3 is CASSEAGSSYNEQFF. CDR3 sequence (DNA): TGTGCCAGTAGTGAAGCGGGAAGCTCCTACAATGAGCAGTTCTTC.